These T cell receptor beta chains were read from a single sample in a study of T cell responses to AZD1222 COVID-19 vaccine. Sequencing was performed with immunoSEQ multiplex PCR; in TCRdb, only in-frame clones are kept and a portion is missing. The sample holds 150,000 to 200,000 clones, 92% seen once. The sequenced sample was peripheral blood, obtained 28 days after the second AZD1222 dose. The receptors derive from an adult who received the AZD1222 COVID-19 vaccine. Each CDR3 is given with its conserved first and last residue. D genes are given only for firm matches. Only part of the rows carry a size: once, few, many, or a class if the clone is expanded.

J gene | V gene | D gene | clone size | CDR3 protein | CDR3 DNA
TRBJ1-1 | TRBV2 | NA | once | CASRPRQTNTEAFF | TGTGCCAGCAGGCCCCGACAGACGAACACTGAAGCTTTCTTT
TRBJ1-2 | TRBV6-5 | NA | NA | CASSYSSVYGYTF | TGTGCCAGCAGTTATAGTTCAGTCTATGGCTACACCTTC
TRBJ1-2 | TRBV30 | NA | NA | CAWDKNPGQLYNYGYTF | TGTGCCTGGGATAAGAACCCTGGACAGCTTTATAACTATGGCTACACCTTC
TRBJ1-4 | TRBV27 | NA | once | CASSSRTYVATNEKLFF | TGTGCCAGCAGTTCCAGGACATATGTGGCAACTAATGAAAAACTGTTTTTT
TRBJ1-2 | TRBV11-2 | NA | NA | CASSLGRHRVTSEGYTF | TGTGCCAGCAGCTTAGGAAGACACAGGGTAACATCGGAGGGCTACACCTTC
TRBJ2-7 | TRBV23-1 | TRBD2 | few | CASSQWWGIGRAPYEQYF | TGCGCCAGCAGTCAATGGTGGGGCATAGGGAGGGCCCCCTACGAGCAGTACTTC
TRBJ2-7 | TRBV7-9 | NA | once | CASSARGGGSYEQYF | TGTGCCAGCAGCGCCCGAGGGGGGGGCTCCTACGAGCAGTACTTC
TRBJ2-5 | TRBV11-3 | NA | NA | CASSLDGEETQYF | TGTGCCAGCAGCTTAGATGGGGAAGAGACCCAGTACTTC
TRBJ2-2 | TRBV6-2/TRBV6-3 | TRBD2 | NA | CASSSGLAGSGELFF | TGTGCCAGCAGTTCTGGCCTAGCGGGATCCGGGGAGCTGTTTTTT
TRBJ1-2 | TRBV28 | TRBD1 | NA | CASSWGQGAFGYTF | TGTGCCAGCAGTTGGGGACAGGGGGCTTTTGGCTACACCTTC
TRBJ2-2 | TRBV27 | NA | NA | CASSLSWGGRTDVNTGELFF | TGTGCCAGCAGTTTATCGTGGGGGGGCCGGACAGATGTGAACACCGGGGAGCTGTTTTTT
TRBJ2-3 | TRBV5-6 | TRBD2 | few | CASSLASGGAPGTQYF | TGTGCCAGCAGCTTGGCATCCGGGGGGGCCCCTGGAACGCAGTATTTT
TRBJ2-7 | TRBV3-1/TRBV3-2 | NA | NA | CASTPVGAPYEQYF | TGTGCCAGCACCCCGGTGGGGGCACCCTACGAGCAGTACTTC
TRBJ1-4 | TRBV19 | NA | NA | CASSISTATTNEKLFF | TGTGCCAGTAGTATTTCGACAGCTACAACTAATGAAAAACTGTTTTTT
TRBJ2-1 | TRBV29-1 | TRBD1 | NA | CSFHPRDSLYNEQFF | TGCAGCTTTCACCCGAGGGACAGTCTATACAATGAGCAGTTCTTC
TRBJ1-1 | TRBV30 | TRBD1 | NA | CAWSLTGAESRFF | TGTGCCTGGAGTCTGACAGGGGCAGAATCAAGGTTCTTT
TRBJ1-2 | TRBV5-5 | NA | NA | CASSLDYGYTF | TGTGCCAGCAGCTTGGACTATGGCTACACCTTC
TRBJ2-7 | TRBV7-9 | NA | few | CASSLVTGRTYEQYF | TGTGCCAGCAGCTTAGTGACGGGACGGACCTACGAGCAGTACTTC
TRBJ1-4 | TRBV27 | NA | NA | CASSWDPDSPNEKLFF | TGTGCCAGCAGTTGGGACCCAGACAGCCCCAATGAAAAACTGTTTTTT
TRBJ1-5 | TRBV30 | NA | NA | CAWSVDGVRGAQHF | TGTGCCTGGAGTGTCGATGGCGTGCGAGGGGCCCAGCATTTT
TRBJ1-1 | TRBV6-2/TRBV6-3 | NA | NA | CASSYKGPESTEAFF | TGTGCCAGCAGTTACAAGGGACCTGAATCCACTGAAGCTTTCTTT
TRBJ1-1 | TRBV29-1 | TRBD1 | NA | CSGGAGGTYLNTEAFF | TGCAGCGGGGGGGCAGGGGGCACCTACCTGAACACTGAAGCTTTCTTT
TRBJ2-3 | TRBV5-1 | TRBD1 | NA | CASSAGTAVTDTQYF | TGCGCCAGCAGCGCCGGGACAGCAGTCACAGATACGCAGTATTTT
TRBJ2-5 | TRBV7-2 | TRBD1 | NA | CASSPYRGLETQYF | TGTGCCAGCTCACCATACAGGGGGCTGGAGACCCAGTACTTC
TRBJ1-4 | TRBV7-8 | TRBD1 | NA | CASSFGRWARGLEATNEKLFF | TGTGCCAGCAGCTTCGGGCGGTGGGCCAGGGGGCTTGAGGCAACTAATGAAAAACTGTTTTTT
TRBJ1-5 | TRBV7-9 | NA | NA | CASSLPGQPQHF | TGTGCCAGCAGCTTACCAGGTCAGCCCCAGCATTTT
TRBJ2-7 | TRBV19 | NA | NA | CASSTPRGGLDEQYF | TGTGCCAGTAGTACCCCCCGAGGGGGTCTGGACGAGCAGTACTTC
TRBJ2-1 | TRBV14 | NA | NA | CASSQRASSYNEQFF | TGTGCCAGCAGCCAAAGGGCAAGCTCCTACAATGAGCAGTTCTTC
TRBJ2-7 | TRBV7-9 | NA | once | CASSGTRAGAHYEQYF | TGTGCCAGCAGCGGCACGCGGGCGGGGGCCCACTACGAGCAGTACTTC
TRBJ2-3 | TRBV7-2 | NA | NA | CASSQSNTDPAAGTQYF | TGTGCCAGCAGCCAGAGCAATACAGACCCGGCGGCGGGAACGCAGTATTTT
TRBJ2-3 | TRBV2 | TRBD2 | NA | CASSEVVAGASDTQYF | TGTGCCAGCAGTGAAGTAGTAGCGGGAGCGTCGGATACGCAGTATTTT
TRBJ1-4 | TRBV5-1 | TRBD1 | NA | CASSFGSPSDRVAEKLFF | TGCGCCAGCAGCTTTGGATCTCCATCGGACAGGGTGGCTGAAAAACTGTTTTTT
TRBJ1-3 | TRBV18 | TRBD1 | NA | CASSPGTGPVYGVYF | TGTGCCAGCTCACCTGGGACAGGGCCCGTCTACGGCGTATATTTT
TRBJ2-1 | TRBV11-2 | NA | NA | CASSLDPGPYSEKFF | TGTGCCAGCAGCTTAGACCCAGGGCCATACTCTGAAAAGTTCTTC
TRBJ2-1 | TRBV12-3/TRBV12-4 | NA | NA | CASSFDRDGEQFF | TGTGCCAGCAGTTTCGACAGAGACGGTGAGCAGTTCTTC
TRBJ1-5 | TRBV7-2 | TRBD1 | NA | CASSQRDRGDQPQHF | TGTGCCAGCAGCCAACGGGACAGGGGAGATCAGCCCCAGCATTTT
TRBJ1-1 | TRBV11-3 | NA | NA | CASSLSGTEAFF | TGTGCCAGCAGCTTATCTGGCACTGAAGCTTTCTTT
TRBJ2-1 | TRBV29-1 | NA | NA | CSVTHGRRGNEQFF | TGCAGCGTTACGCACGGCAGGAGAGGCAATGAGCAGTTCTTC
TRBJ1-3 | TRBV6-5 | NA | once | CASSPGFTGNTIYF | TGTGCCAGCAGTCCCGGGTTTACTGGAAACACCATATATTTT
TRBJ2-5 | TRBV29-1 | NA | NA | CSVGVRGETQYF | TGCAGCGTTGGGGTTAGGGGAGAGACCCAGTACTTC
TRBJ1-6 | TRBV27 | NA | NA | CASTLGGYNSPLHF | TGTGCCAGCACCCTGGGGGGCTATAATTCACCCCTCCACTTT
TRBJ1-6 | TRBV30 | NA | NA | CAWRIGHLNSPLHF | TGTGCCTGGAGGATCGGACACCTTAATTCACCCCTCCACTTT
TRBJ1-2 | TRBV7-9 | NA | NA | CATPSVGGEDYYGYTF | TGTGCCACCCCATCGGTCGGGGGAGAAGACTACTATGGCTACACCTTC
TRBJ2-2 | TRBV14 | NA | NA | CASSQAAGELFF | TGTGCCAGCAGCCAAGCCGCCGGGGAGCTGTTTTTT
TRBJ1-1 | TRBV18 | NA | NA | CASSEDKNTEAFF | TGTGCCAGCTCGGAGGATAAGAACACTGAAGCTTTCTTT